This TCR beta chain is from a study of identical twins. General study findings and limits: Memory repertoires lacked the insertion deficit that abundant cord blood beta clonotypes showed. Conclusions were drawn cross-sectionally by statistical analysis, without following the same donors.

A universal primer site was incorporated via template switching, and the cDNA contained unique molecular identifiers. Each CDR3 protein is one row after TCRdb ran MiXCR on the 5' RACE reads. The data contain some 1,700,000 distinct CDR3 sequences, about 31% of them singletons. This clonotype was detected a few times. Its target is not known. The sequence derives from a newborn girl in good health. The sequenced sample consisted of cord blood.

The CDR3 DNA reads TGTGCCAGCGGGACTACTCCGAGCTCCTACAATGAGCAGTTCTTC. Translation gives CASGTTPSSYNEQFF. The rearrangement links TRBV3-1 to TRBJ2-1, with 7 bases lining up with TRBD2. The CDR3 spans 15 residues. The germline V gene has CDR1 LGHDT and CDR2 YNNKEL (reference sequence). J lost 0 bases, V lost 8 bases, and 7 bases had no gene match.